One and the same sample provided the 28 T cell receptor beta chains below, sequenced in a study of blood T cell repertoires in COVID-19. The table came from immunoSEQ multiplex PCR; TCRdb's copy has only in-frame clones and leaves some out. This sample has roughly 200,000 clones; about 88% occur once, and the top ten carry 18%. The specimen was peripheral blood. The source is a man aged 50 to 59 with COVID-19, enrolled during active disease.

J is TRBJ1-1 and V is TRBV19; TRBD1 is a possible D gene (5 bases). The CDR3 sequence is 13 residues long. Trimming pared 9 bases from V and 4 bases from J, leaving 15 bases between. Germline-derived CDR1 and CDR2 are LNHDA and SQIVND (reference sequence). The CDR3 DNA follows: TGTGCCAGCAGGGCGGGGTTGAGCACTGAAGCTTTCTTT. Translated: CASRAGLSTEAFF.

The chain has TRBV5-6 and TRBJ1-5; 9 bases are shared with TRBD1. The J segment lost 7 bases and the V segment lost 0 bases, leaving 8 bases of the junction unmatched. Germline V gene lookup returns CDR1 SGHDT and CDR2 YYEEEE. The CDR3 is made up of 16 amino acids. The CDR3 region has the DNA TGTGCCAGCAGCTTGGGTAGGGGACAGGGACCGCAGCCCCAGCATTTT. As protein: CASSLGRGQGPQPQHF.

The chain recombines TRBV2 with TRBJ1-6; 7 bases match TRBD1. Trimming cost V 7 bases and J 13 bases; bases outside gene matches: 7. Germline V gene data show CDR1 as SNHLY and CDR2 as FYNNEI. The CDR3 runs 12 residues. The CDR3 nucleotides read TGTGCCAGCATAGACAGGGATGATCCCCTCCACTTT. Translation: CASIDRDDPLHF.

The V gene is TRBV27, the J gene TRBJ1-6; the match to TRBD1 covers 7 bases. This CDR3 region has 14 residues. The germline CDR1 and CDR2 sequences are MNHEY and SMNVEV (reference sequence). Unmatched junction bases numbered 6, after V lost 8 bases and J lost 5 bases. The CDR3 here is CASGSGTDNSPLHF. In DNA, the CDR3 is TGTGCCAGCGGCTCCGGGACAGATAATTCACCCCTCCACTTT.

DNA for the CDR3: TGTGCCAGCAGTTTATTGCCGGGGGGAAACTACGAGCAGTACTTC. Amino acids: CASSLLPGGNYEQYF. This rearrangement joins TRBV27 to TRBJ2-7; TRBD2 aligns across 7 bases. With 1 base clipped from V and 3 bases from J, the junction kept 6 bases outside the gene matches. There are 15 residues in the CDR3. Per germline, CDR1 MNHEY and CDR2 SMNVEV (reference sequence).

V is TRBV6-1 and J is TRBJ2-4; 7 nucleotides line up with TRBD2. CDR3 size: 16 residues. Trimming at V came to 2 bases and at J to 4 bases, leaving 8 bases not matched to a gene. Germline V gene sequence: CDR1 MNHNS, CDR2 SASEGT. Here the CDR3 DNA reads TGTGCCAGCAGTGAAAAGGGGTCGGGGGGTAAAAACATTCAGTACTTC. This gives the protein CASSEKGSGGKNIQYF.

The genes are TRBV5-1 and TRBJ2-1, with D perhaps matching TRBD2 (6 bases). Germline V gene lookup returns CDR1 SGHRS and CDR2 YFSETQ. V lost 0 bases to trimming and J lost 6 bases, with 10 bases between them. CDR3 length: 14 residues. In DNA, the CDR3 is TGCGCCAGCAGCTTGGATGGCGGGACCAATGAGCAGTTCTTC. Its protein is CASSLDGGTNEQFF.

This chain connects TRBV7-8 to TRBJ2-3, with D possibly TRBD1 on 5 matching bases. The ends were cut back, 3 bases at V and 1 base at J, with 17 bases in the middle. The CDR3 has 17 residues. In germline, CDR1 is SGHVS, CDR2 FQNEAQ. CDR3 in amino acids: CASSFPPQGKRTDTQYF. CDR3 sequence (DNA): TGTGCCAGCAGCTTTCCCCCTCAGGGAAAACGCACAGATACGCAGTATTTT.

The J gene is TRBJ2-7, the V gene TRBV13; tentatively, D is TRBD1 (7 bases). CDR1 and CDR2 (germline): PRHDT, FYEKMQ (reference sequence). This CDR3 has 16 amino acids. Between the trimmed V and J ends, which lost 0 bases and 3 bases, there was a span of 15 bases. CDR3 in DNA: TGTGCCAGCAGCTTAGGGCGGGGACAGAGAAGCTACGAGCAGTACTTC. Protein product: CASSLGRGQRSYEQYF.

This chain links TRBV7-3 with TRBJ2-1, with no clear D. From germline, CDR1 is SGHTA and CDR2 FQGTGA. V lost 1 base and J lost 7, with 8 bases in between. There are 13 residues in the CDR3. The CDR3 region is CASSLNSLNEQFF. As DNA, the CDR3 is TGTGCCAGCAGCTTAAATAGCCTGAATGAGCAGTTCTTC.

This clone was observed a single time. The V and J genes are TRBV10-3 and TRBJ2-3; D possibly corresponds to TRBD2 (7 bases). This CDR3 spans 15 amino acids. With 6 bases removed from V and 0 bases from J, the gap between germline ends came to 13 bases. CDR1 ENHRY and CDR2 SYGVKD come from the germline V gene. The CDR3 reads CAIRTGGHSTDTQYF. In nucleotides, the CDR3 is TGTGCCATCAGGACGGGGGGACATAGCACAGATACGCAGTATTTT.

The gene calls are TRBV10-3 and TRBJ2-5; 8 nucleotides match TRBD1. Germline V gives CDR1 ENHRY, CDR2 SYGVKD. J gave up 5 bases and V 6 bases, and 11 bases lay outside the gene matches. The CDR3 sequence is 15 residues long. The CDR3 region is CAIRGGQGSWETQYF. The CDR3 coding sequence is TGTGCCATCAGGGGAGGACAGGGTTCTTGGGAGACCCAGTACTTC.

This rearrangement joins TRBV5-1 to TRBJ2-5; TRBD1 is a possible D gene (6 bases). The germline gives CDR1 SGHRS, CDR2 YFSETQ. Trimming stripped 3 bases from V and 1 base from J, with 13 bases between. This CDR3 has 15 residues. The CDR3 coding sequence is TGCGCCAGCAGCTCCGGGACACTCGCCCAAGAGACCCAGTACTTC. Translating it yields CASSSGTLAQETQYF.

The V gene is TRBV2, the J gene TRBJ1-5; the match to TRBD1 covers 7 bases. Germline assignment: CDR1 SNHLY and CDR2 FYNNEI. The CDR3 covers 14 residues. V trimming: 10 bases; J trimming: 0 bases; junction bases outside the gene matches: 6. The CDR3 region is CAIGTDYSNQPQHF. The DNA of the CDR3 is TGTGCCATCGGGACAGATTATAGCAATCAGCCCCAGCATTTT.

The CDR3 DNA reads as TGCAGCGCTTGGTCGGGTGGCTACACCTTC. Translation gives CSAWSGGYTF. This chain uses TRBV29-1 with TRBJ1-2; D gene ambiguous. Looked up from germline, CDR1 is SQVTM and CDR2 is ANQGSEA. Trimming shortened V by 7 bases and J by 7 bases, and 10 bases separated the two germline ends. The CDR3 runs to 10 residues.

This CDR3 is CAWRDPGHQETQYF. The CDR3, as DNA: TGTGCCTGGAGAGATCCGGGACATCAAGAGACCCAGTACTTC. The J gene is TRBJ2-5, the V gene TRBV30; weak D call: TRBD1 (6 bases). In germline, CDR1 is GTSNPN, CDR2 SVGIG (reference sequence). The CDR3 consists of 14 residues. Trimming cost V 3 bases and J 2 bases, with 13 bases left between them.

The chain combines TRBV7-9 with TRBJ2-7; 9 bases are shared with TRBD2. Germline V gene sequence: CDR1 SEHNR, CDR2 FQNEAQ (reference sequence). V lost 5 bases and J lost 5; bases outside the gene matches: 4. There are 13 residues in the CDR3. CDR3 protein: CASSRSGSDEQYF. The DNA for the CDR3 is TGTGCCAGCAGCCGTAGCGGGAGCGACGAGCAGTACTTC. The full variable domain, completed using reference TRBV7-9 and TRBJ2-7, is DTGVSQNPRHKITKRGQNVTFRCDPISEHNRLYWYRQTLGQGPEFLTYFQNEAQLEKSRLLSDRFSAERPKGSFSTLEIQRTEQGDSAMYLCASSRSGSDEQYFGPGTRLTVT.

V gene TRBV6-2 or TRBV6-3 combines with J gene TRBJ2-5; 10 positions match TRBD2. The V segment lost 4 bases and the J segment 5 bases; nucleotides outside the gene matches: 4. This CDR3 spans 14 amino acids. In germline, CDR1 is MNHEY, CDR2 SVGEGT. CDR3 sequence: CASSFPTSGETQYF. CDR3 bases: TGTGCCAGCAGTTTCCCGACTAGCGGGGAGACCCAGTACTTC.

The CDR3 DNA is TGTGCCAGCAGCCAAAGCCTAGGACAGGATGAGCAGTTCTTC. Amino acid sequence: CASSQSLGQDEQFF. This sequence joins TRBV7-3 and TRBJ2-1; TRBD1 matches 7 bases. From germline, CDR1 is SGHTA and CDR2 FQGTGA. The CDR3 is 14 residues long. With 5 bases clipped from V and 8 bases from J, the junction kept 9 bases outside the gene matches.

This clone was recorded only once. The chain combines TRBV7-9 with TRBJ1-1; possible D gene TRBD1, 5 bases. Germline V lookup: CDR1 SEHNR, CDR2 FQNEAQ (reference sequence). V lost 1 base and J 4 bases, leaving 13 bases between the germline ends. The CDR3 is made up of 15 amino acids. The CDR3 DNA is TGTGCCAGCAGCTTAGGTATGACCCAGGGCACTGAAGCTTTCTTT. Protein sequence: CASSLGMTQGTEAFF.

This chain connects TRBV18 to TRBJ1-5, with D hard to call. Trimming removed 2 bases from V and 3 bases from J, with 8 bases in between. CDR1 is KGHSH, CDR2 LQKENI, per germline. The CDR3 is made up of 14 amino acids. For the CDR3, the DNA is TGTGCCAGCTCACCAAACCAGGACAATCAGCCCCAGCATTTT. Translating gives CASSPNQDNQPQHF.

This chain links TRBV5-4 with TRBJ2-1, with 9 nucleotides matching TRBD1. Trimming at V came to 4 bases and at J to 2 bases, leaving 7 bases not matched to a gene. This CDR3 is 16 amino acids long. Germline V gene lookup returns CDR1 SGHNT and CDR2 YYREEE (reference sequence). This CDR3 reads CASSRGQGGPYNEQFF. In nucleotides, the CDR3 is TGTGCCAGCAGCAGGGGACAGGGCGGCCCCTACAATGAGCAGTTCTTC.

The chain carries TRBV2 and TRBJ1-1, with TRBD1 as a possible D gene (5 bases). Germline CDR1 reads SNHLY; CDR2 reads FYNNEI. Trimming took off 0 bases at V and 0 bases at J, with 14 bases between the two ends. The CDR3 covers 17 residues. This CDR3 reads CASSEARGRSMNTEAFF. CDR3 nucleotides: TGTGCCAGCAGTGAAGCGCGGGGACGGAGTATGAACACTGAAGCTTTCTTT.

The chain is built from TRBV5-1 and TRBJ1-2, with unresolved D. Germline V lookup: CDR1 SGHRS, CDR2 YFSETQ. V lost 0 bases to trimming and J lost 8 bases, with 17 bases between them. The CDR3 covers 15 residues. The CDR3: CASSLAVGSTTGYTF. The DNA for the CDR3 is TGCGCCAGCAGCTTGGCAGTTGGCTCGACTACGGGCTACACCTTC.

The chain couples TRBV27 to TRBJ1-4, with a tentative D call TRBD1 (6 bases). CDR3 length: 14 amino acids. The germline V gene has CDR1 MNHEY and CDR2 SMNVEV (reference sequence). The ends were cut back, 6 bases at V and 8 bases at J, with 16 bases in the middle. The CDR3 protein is CASSQRTGREKLFF. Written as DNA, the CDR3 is TGTGCCAGCAGCCAAAGAACAGGGAGAGAAAAACTGTTTTTT.

The CDR3 DNA reads as TGTGCCAGCAAACGAGGACAGGGTTATACCGGGGAGCTGTTTTTT. This translates into CASKRGQGYTGELFF. V and J are TRBV6-5 and TRBJ2-2, with 8 bases aligning to TRBD1. CDR3 size: 15 residues. J gave up 5 bases and V 7 bases, and 9 bases lay outside the gene matches. Germline V gives CDR1 MNHEY, CDR2 SVGAGI.

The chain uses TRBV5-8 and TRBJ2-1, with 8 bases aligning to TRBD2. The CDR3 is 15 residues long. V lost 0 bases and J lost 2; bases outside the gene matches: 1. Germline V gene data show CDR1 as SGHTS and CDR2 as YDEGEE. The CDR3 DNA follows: TGTGCCAGCAGCTTGGGTAGCGGGACCTACAATGAGCAGTTCTTC. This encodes CASSLGSGTYNEQFF. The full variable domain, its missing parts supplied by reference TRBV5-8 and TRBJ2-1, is EAGVTQSPTHLIKTRGQQATLRCSPISGHTSVYWYQQALGLGLQFLLWYDEGEERNRGNFPPRFSGRQFPNYSSELNVNALELEDSALYLCASSLGSGTYNEQFFGPGTRLTVL.

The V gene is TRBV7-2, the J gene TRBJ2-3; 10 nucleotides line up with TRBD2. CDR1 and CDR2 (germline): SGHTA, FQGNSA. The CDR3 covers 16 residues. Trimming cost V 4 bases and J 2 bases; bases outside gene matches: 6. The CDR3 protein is CASSSRTSGYTDTQYF. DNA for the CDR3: TGTGCCAGCAGCTCCCGGACTAGCGGATACACAGATACGCAGTATTTT.